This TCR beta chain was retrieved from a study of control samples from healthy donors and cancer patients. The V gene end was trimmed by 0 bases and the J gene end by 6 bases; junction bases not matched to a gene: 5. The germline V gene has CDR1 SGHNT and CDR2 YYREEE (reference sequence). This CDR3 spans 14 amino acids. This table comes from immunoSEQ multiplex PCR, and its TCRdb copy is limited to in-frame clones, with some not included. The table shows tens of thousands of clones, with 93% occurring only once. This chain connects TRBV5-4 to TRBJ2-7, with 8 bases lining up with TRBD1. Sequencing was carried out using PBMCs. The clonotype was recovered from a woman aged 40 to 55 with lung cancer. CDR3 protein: CASSLGTGIVEQYF. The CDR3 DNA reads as TGTGCCAGCAGCTTGGGGACAGGGATCGTCGAGCAGTACTTC.